This T cell receptor beta chain stems from a study of T-cell memory formation after mild COVID-19. At the level of the study: Clustering of TCRs was largely donor specific.

The CDR3 covers 13 residues. Germline CDR1 SGHTA, CDR2 FQGNSA. V lost 3 bases, J lost 9 bases, and 5 bases stayed unmatched. TCRdb reanalysed the 5' RACE reads using MiXCR and keeps one entry per CDR3 protein. This table has about half a million distinct CDR3 sequences, 15% to 20% appearing once. This clonotype was observed at least ten times. This receptor was taken from an adult woman who had mild COVID-19 (a few samples of this study predate the infection). Cell type and time point are not known. Sequenced sample: PBMCs or a T cell subset sorted from them (not recorded which). V and J are TRBV7-2 and TRBJ2-1; 7 bases are a match to TRBD2. CDR3 in amino acids: CASSLTWGGEQFF. The DNA of the CDR3 is TGTGCCAGCAGCTTGACGTGGGGGGGTGAGCAGTTCTTC.